One and the same sample provided the 21 T cell receptor beta chains below, sequenced in a study of Ad26.COV2.S vaccination and SARS-CoV-2 variants. Described treatment: some 20 received Ad26.COV2.S at low or high dose, single or two shots; five or six received placebo; per-sample allocation not given. Sampling took place 63 days after the first vaccine or placebo injection. Generated by immunoSEQ multiplex PCR, the TCRdb table keeps only in-frame clones and is missing some. The sample comprises about 370,000 clones, 70% to 90% of which are singletons, and approximately 1.9% rests with the top ten. The source was peripheral blood, collected in a trial of Ad26.COV2.S vaccine versus placebo. These receptors were obtained from a person aged 18-60 years who received the Ad26.COV2.S COVID-19 vaccine or a placebo.

The chain carries TRBV15 and TRBJ2-1; D is ambiguous. Germline loops: CDR1 LNHNV, CDR2 YYDKDF (reference sequence). The V and J ends lost 1 base and 10 bases respectively, with 14 bases between them. CDR3 length: 14 amino acids. This CDR3 reads CATSRALSGSEQFF. CDR3 sequence (DNA): TGTGCCACCAGCAGAGCGCTTTCGGGTTCGGAGCAGTTCTTC.

The CDR3, as DNA: TGTGCCAGCAGTCTTACAGGGGAGCAGTATTTCTATGGCTACACCTTC. Protein product: CASSLTGEQYFYGYTF. The J gene is TRBJ1-2, the V gene TRBV14; TRBD1 aligns across 7 bases. Germline CDR1 SGHDN, CDR2 FVKESK. This CDR3 has 16 residues. J lost 4 bases, V lost 6 bases, and 14 bases had no gene match.

This clone appeared a few times. This sequence joins TRBV24-1 and TRBJ1-5, with 7 nucleotides matching TRBD1. The CDR3 consists of 15 residues. CDR1 is KGHDR and CDR2 is SFDVKD in the germline V gene. V was clipped by 4 bases and J by 4 bases; unmatched bases: 6. The CDR3 DNA reads as TGTGCCACCAGTGAACGGGGACAGATAAATCAGCCCCAGCATTTT. Translation gives CATSERGQINQPQHF.

The chain carries TRBV29-1 and TRBJ2-2, with D perhaps matching TRBD1 (5 bases). The V end lost 7 bases, the J end lost 0 bases, and 12 bases lay between the germline ends. Per germline, CDR1 SQVTM and CDR2 ANQGSEA. The CDR3 runs to 14 residues. CDR3 nucleotides: TGCAGCGCCAACGGACATTCGAACACCGGGGAGCTGTTTTTT. Translated, it gives CSANGHSNTGELFF.

About this clone itself: Other nucleotide sequences in the sample specify the same CDR3. The chain couples TRBV6-5 to TRBJ1-6, with D perhaps TRBD1 (6 bases). The CDR3 contains 15 residues. Germline V gene data show CDR1 as MNHEY and CDR2 as SVGAGI. V was clipped by 8 bases and J by 0 bases, with 11 bases between them. The CDR3 loop is CASSGQSSYNSPLHF. The CDR3 DNA is TGTGCCAGCTCCGGACAGAGCTCCTATAATTCACCCCTCCACTTT.

The chain recombines TRBV30 with TRBJ2-5, with a possible D match to TRBD2 (5 bases). The CDR3 is made up of 15 amino acids. Trimming shortened V by 3 bases and J by 2 bases, and 16 bases separated the two germline ends. Germline values: CDR1 GTSNPN, CDR2 SVGIG (reference sequence). The CDR3 coding sequence is TGTGCCTGGAGGGTAACTAGTTTACTTCAAGAGACCCAGTACTTC. It encodes CAWRVTSLLQETQYF. Combining the CDR3 with reference TRBV30 and TRBJ2-5 gives the whole variable domain SQTIHQWPATLVQPVGSPLSLECTVEGTSNPNLYWYRQAAGRGLQLLFYSVGIGQISSEVPQNLSASRPQDRQFILSSKKLLLSDSGFYLCAWRVTSLLQETQYFGPGTRLLVL.

This chain joins TRBV4-1 and TRBJ2-2; the match to TRBD2 covers 9 bases. Per the germline V gene, CDR1 is MGHRA and CDR2 is YSYEKL. With 1 base clipped from V and 5 bases from J, the junction kept 8 bases outside the gene matches. This CDR3 comprises 17 residues. The CDR3 reads CASSQVAGGPRTGELFF. CDR3 DNA: TGCGCCAGCAGCCAAGTTGCGGGAGGGCCGAGGACCGGGGAGCTGTTTTTT.

V is TRBV4-3 and J is TRBJ2-3; TRBD2 matches 12 bases. CDR3 length equals 17 residues. Germline lookup yields CDR1 LGHNA and CDR2 YSLEER. The V gene end was trimmed by 1 base and the J gene end by 3 bases; junction bases not matched to a gene: 5. CDR3 sequence (DNA): TGCGCCAGCAGCCAAGGAACCGGACTAGCGGGAACAGATACGCAGTATTTT. Amino acids: CASSQGTGLAGTDTQYF.

This clone appeared a single time. The V call is TRBV10-3, the J call TRBJ1-5; D unclear. This CDR3 spans 12 amino acids. In germline, CDR1 is ENHRY, CDR2 SYGVKD. The V end lost 10 bases, the J end lost 4 bases, and 11 bases lay between the germline ends. CDR3 sequence: CATSSGNQPQHF. The CDR3 DNA is TGTGCCACCTCTAGTGGGAATCAGCCCCAGCATTTT.

The rearrangement links TRBV9 to TRBJ2-1; TRBD1 matches at 11 bases. The CDR3 consists of 14 residues. Looked up from germline, CDR1 is SGDLS and CDR2 is YYNGEE. Trimming cost V 4 bases and J 6 bases; bases outside gene matches: 3. The CDR3 spells CASSQGQGVNEQFF. For the CDR3, the DNA is TGTGCCAGCAGCCAGGGACAGGGGGTCAATGAGCAGTTCTTC.

This clone has more than one count but fewer than ten. The chain has TRBV24-1 and TRBJ2-2, with 10 nucleotides matching TRBD2. The CDR3 is made up of 16 amino acids. Losses at the gene ends were 3 bases for V and 1 base for J; bases not matched to a gene: 1. Germline V lookup: CDR1 KGHDR, CDR2 SFDVKD. The chain's CDR3 is CATSDTSGKNTGELFF. Written as DNA, the CDR3 is TGTGCCACCAGTGATACTAGCGGGAAGAACACCGGGGAGCTGTTTTTT.

V is TRBV28 and J is TRBJ1-6; D uncertain. Trimming stripped 4 bases from V and 10 bases from J, with 17 bases between. The CDR3 contains 15 residues. Germline CDR1 is MDHEN and CDR2 is SYDVKM. This CDR3 is CASSWASKGESPLHF. CDR3 bases: TGTGCCAGCAGTTGGGCATCGAAAGGAGAGTCACCCCTCCACTTT.

The chain carries TRBV4-3 and TRBJ2-1, with 10 nucleotides matching TRBD2. CDR3 size: 18 residues. With V trimmed by 0 bases and J by 2 bases, 7 bases remained unmatched. Per the germline V gene, CDR1 is LGHNA and CDR2 is YSLEER. This chain's CDR3 is CASSQDLVAGGTYNEQFF. The CDR3 nucleotides are TGCGCCAGCAGCCAAGATTTGGTAGCGGGAGGCACCTACAATGAGCAGTTCTTC.

In this sample, this clone turned up once. The genes are TRBV3-1 (or the pseudogene TRBV3-2) and TRBJ2-6; TRBD1 matches at 9 bases. The CDR3 sequence is 16 residues long. V lost 11 bases and J lost 0; bases outside the gene matches: 8. Germline values: CDR1 LGHDT, CDR2 YNNKEL (reference sequence). For the CDR3, the DNA is TGTGCCGCGGCCGGGACAGGGAGCTCTGGGGCCAACGTCCTGACTTTC. Its protein product is CAAAGTGSSGANVLTF.

The CDR3 here is CASSPLAGGDNEQFF. As DNA, the CDR3 is TGTGCCAGCAGCCCACTAGCGGGAGGCGACAATGAGCAGTTCTTC. This chain joins TRBV14 and TRBJ2-1, with 12 bases that match TRBD2. V was pared by 4 bases and J by 5 bases, with 3 bases of the junction left unmatched. CDR3 length: 15 residues. Per the germline V gene, CDR1 is SGHDN and CDR2 is FVKESK. The complete variable domain, with remaining parts taken from reference TRBV14 and TRBJ2-1, reads EAGVTQFPSHSVIEKGQTVTLRCDPISGHDNLYWYRRVMGKEIKFLLHFVKESKQDESGMPNNRFLAERTGGTYSTLKVQPAELEDSGVYFCASSPLAGGDNEQFFGPGTRLTVL.

The V and J genes are TRBV7-2 and TRBJ1-2; D gene ambiguous. Germline CDR1 and CDR2: SGHTA and FQGNSA. Trimming pared 5 bases from V and 5 bases from J, leaving 18 bases between. The CDR3 totals 15 residues. CDR3 protein: CASSVGRNSMYGYTF. CDR3 nucleotide sequence: TGTGCCAGCAGCGTTGGACGGAATTCTATGTATGGCTACACCTTC.

J is TRBJ1-1 and V is TRBV28, with D hard to call. V was trimmed by 4 bases and J by 4 bases, leaving 16 bases between them. The CDR3 totals 15 residues. CDR1 and CDR2 from the germline V gene are MDHEN and SYDVKM. CDR3 sequence (DNA): TGTGCCAGCAGTTCCGCCGGCGGGCTCGGCACTGAAGCTTTCTTT. Amino acids: CASSSAGGLGTEAFF.

The V and J genes are TRBV19 and TRBJ2-5, with a weak D call TRBD1 (6 bases). Germline CDR1 reads LNHDA; CDR2 reads SQIVND (reference sequence). The CDR3 is 13 residues long. Trimming took 4 bases from V and 7 from J, leaving 13 bases between them. CDR3 in amino acids: CASSRGPTVTQYF. For the CDR3, the DNA is TGTGCCAGTAGTAGGGGGCCGACTGTGACCCAGTACTTC.

The gene calls are TRBV9 and TRBJ1-2; 10 nucleotides match TRBD1. The CDR3 is made up of 15 amino acids. Unmatched junction bases numbered 7, after V lost 3 bases and J lost 5 bases. CDR1 and CDR2 from the germline V gene are SGDLS and YYNGEE. The CDR3 protein is CASSAPGQGQYGYTF. Here the CDR3 DNA reads TGTGCCAGCAGCGCACCGGGACAGGGGCAATATGGCTACACCTTC.

The V gene is TRBV5-6, the J gene TRBJ2-1; D remains unclear. Trimming took 2 bases from V and 8 from J, leaving 14 bases between them. There are 14 residues in the CDR3. Germline V gene data show CDR1 as SGHDT and CDR2 as YYEEEE. The DNA of the CDR3 is TGTGCCAGCAGCTTTCGTCACGGCCGGTATGAGCAGTTCTTC. It yields the protein CASSFRHGRYEQFF.

The genes are TRBV4-1 and TRBJ1-2, with D unresolved. The CDR3 runs to 15 residues. V lost 0 bases, J lost 0 bases, and 8 bases lay in between. The germline V gene has CDR1 MGHRA and CDR2 YSYEKL. This CDR3 is CASSQEPGANYGYTF. The CDR3 bases are TGCGCCAGCAGCCAAGAACCCGGCGCTAACTATGGCTACACCTTC.